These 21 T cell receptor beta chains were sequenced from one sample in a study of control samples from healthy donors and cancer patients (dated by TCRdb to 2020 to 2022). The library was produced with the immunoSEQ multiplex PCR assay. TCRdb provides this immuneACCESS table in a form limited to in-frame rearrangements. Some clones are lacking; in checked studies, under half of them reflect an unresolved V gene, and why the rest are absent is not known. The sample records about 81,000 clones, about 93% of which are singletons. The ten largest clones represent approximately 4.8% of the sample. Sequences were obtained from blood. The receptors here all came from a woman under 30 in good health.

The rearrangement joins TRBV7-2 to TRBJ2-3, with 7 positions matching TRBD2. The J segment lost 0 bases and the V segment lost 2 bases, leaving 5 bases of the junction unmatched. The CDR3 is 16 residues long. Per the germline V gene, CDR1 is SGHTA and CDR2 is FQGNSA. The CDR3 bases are TGTGCCAGCAGCTTAAGACTTAGCGGGAGCACAGATACGCAGTATTTT. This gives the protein CASSLRLSGSTDTQYF.

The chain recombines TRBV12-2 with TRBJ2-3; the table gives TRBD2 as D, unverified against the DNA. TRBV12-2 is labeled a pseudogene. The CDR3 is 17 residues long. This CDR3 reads CASRLRTSGRRVDTQYF. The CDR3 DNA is TGTGCAAGTCGCTTAAGGACTAGCGGGAGGAGGGTTGATACGCAGTATTTT.

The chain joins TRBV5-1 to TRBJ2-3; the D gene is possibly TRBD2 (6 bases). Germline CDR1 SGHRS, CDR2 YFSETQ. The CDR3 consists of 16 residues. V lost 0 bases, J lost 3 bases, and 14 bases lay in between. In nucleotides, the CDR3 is TGCGCCAGCAGCTTGGGACAACTAGGGAGGACAGATACGCAGTATTTT. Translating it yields CASSLGQLGRTDTQYF.

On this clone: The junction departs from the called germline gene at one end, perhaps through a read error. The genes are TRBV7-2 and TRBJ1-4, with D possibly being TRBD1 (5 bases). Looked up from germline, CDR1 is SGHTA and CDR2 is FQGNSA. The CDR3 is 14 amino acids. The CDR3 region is CAGSLRGDNEKLFF. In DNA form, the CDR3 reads TGTGCCGGCAGCTTACGAGGGGACAATGAAAAACTGTTTTTT. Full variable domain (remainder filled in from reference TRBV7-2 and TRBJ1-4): GAGVSQSPSNKVTEKGKDVELRCDPISGHTALYWYRQSLGQGLEFLIYFQGNSAPDKSGLPSDRFSAERTGGSVSTLTIQRTQQEDSAVYLCAGSLRGDNEKLFFGSGTQLSVL.

CDR3 in DNA: TGTGCCAGCACCCGACAGTCCTACGAGCAGTACTTC. Its protein is CASTRQSYEQYF. The chain combines TRBV2 with TRBJ2-7; a weak D match, TRBD1 (5 bases). This CDR3 is 12 amino acids long. The ends were cut back, 7 bases at V and 1 base at J, with 8 bases in the middle. Germline V gene lookup returns CDR1 SNHLY and CDR2 FYNNEI.

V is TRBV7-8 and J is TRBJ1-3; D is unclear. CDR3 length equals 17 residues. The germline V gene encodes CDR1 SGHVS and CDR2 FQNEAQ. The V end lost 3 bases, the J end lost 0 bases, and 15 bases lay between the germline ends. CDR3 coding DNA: TGTGCCAGCAGCTTTTTATCCCCGGGGTACTCTGGAAACACCATATATTTT. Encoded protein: CASSFLSPGYSGNTIYF.

The CDR3 region is CASSHRGTGGVEQYF. Written as DNA, the CDR3 is TGTGCCAGCAGTCACCGCGGGACAGGGGGAGTCGAGCAGTACTTC. The chain uses TRBV28 and TRBJ2-7; 11 bases fit TRBD1. The CDR3 spans 15 residues. V shed 5 bases and J 6 bases; nucleotides not matched to a gene: 9. In germline, CDR1 is MDHEN, CDR2 SYDVKM.

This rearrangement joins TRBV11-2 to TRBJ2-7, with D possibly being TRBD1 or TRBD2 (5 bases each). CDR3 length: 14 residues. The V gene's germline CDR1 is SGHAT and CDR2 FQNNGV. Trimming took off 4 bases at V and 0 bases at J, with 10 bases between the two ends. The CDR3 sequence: CASSWGGSSYEQYF. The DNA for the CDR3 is TGTGCCAGCAGCTGGGGCGGGTCCTCCTACGAGCAGTACTTC.

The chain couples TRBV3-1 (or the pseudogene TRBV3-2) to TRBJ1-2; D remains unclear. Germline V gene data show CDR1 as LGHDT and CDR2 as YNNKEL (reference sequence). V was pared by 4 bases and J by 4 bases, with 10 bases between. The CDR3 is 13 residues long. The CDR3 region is CASSPRVAYGYTF. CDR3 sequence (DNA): TGTGCCAGCAGCCCTCGGGTCGCCTATGGCTACACCTTC.

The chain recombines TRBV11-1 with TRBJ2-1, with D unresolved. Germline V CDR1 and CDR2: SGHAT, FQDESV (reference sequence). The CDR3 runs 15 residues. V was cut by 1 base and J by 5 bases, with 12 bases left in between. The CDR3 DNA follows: TGTGCCAGCAGCTTAGTTCGGGCACCGAACAATGAGCAGTTCTTC. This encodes CASSLVRAPNNEQFF.

In nucleotides, the CDR3 is TGTGCCAGCAGGGGACAGGGGGACACTGAAGCTTTCTTT. This gives the protein CASRGQGDTEAFF. The chain couples TRBV6-6 to TRBJ1-1; 11 bases map to TRBD1. Unmatched junction bases numbered 0, after V lost 6 bases and J lost 3 bases. There are 13 residues in the CDR3. CDR1 and CDR2 (germline): MNHNY, SVGAGI (reference sequence).

The CDR3 loop reads CASSLNKGANEQFF. The CDR3 bases are TGCGCCAGCAGCCTCAATAAGGGGGCGAATGAGCAGTTCTTC. The chain joins TRBV4-1 to TRBJ2-1, with 7 bases matching TRBD1. Unmatched junction bases numbered 7, after V lost 4 bases and J lost 7 bases. The CDR3 spans 14 residues. The germline CDR1 and CDR2 sequences are MGHRA and YSYEKL.

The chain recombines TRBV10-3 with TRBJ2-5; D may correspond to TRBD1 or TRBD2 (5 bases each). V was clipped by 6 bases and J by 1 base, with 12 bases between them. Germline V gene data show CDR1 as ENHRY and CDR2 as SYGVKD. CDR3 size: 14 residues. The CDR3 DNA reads TGTGCCATCAGCCCTCTGGGGGTCCAAGAGACCCAGTACTTC. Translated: CAISPLGVQETQYF.

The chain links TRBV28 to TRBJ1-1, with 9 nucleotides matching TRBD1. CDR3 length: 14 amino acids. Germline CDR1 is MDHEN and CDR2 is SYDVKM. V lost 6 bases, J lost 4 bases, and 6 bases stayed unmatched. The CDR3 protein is CASRSDRGTTEAFF. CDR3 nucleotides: TGTGCCAGCAGGAGCGACAGGGGGACCACTGAAGCTTTCTTT.

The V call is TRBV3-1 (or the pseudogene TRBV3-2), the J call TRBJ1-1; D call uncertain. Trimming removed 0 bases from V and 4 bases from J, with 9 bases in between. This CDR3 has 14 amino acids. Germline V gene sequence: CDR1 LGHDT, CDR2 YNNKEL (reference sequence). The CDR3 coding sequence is TGTGCCAGCAGCCAAGAGGGCAGGAGCACTGAAGCTTTCTTT. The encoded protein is CASSQEGRSTEAFF.

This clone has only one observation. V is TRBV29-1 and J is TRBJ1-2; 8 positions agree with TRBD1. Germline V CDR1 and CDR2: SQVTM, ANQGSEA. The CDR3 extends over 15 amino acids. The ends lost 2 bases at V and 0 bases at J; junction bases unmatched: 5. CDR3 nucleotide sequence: TGCAGCGTTGAACAGGCAGGGGGCCCTAACTATGGCTACACCTTC. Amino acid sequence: CSVEQAGGPNYGYTF. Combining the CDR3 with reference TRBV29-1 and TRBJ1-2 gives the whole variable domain SAVISQKPSRDICQRGTSLTIQCQVDSQVTMMFWYRQQPGQSLTLIATANQGSEATYESGFVIDKFPISRPNLTFSTLTVSNMSPEDSSIYLCSVEQAGGPNYGYTFGSGTRLTVV.

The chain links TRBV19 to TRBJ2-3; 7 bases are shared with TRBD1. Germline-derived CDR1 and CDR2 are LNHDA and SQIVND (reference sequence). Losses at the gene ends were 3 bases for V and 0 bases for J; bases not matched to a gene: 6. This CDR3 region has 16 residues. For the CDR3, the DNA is TGTGCCAGTAGTATCTCGACAGGGTTAAGCACAGATACGCAGTATTTT. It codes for CASSISTGLSTDTQYF.

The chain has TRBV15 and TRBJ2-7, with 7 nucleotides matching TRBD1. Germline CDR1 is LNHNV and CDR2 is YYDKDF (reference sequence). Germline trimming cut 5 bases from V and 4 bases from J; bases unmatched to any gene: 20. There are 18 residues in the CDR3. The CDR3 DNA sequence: TGTGCCACCAGCCTCGCCCTGAAGACCGGGACAGCAGAATACGAGCAGTACTTC. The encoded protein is CATSLALKTGTAEYEQYF. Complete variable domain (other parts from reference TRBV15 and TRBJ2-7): DAMVIQNPRYQVTQFGKPVTLSCSQTLNHNVMYWYQQKSSQAPKLLFHYYDKDFNNEADTPDNFQSRRPNTSFCFLDIRSPGLGDTAMYLCATSLALKTGTAEYEQYFGPGTRLTVT.

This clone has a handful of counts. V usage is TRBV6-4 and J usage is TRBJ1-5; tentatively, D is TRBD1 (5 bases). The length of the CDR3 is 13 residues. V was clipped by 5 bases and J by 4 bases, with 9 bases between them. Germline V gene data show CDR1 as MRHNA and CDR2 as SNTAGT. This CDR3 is CASSTGPNQPQHF. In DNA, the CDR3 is TGTGCCAGCAGTACGGGACCGAATCAGCCCCAGCATTTT.

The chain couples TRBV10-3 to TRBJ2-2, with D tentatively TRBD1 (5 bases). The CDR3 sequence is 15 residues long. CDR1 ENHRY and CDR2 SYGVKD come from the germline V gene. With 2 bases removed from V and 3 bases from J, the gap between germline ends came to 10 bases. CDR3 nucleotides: TGTGCCATCAGTGAGAGGGGTACGCACACCGGGGAGCTGTTTTTT. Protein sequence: CAISERGTHTGELFF.

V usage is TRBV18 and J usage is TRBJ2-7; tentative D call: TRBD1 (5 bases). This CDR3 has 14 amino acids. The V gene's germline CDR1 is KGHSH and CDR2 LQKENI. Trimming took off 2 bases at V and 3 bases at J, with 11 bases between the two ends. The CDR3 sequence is CASSPSDSYYEQYF. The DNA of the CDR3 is TGTGCCAGCTCACCAAGCGACAGCTACTACGAGCAGTACTTC.